This TCR beta chain appears in the sequencing data of a study of molecular identifiers for immune sequencing clone quantification. Points from the study as a whole: Clones above 20 RNA copies contained over 98% of effector molecules but under 1% of naive ones.

As previously described, bulk TCR libraries were made using listed TCR primers. MiXCR, applied by TCRdb to the PCR reads, yields one record per CDR3 protein. The repertoire includes about 510,000 distinct CDR3 sequences, under 30% of them detected once, and around 0.78% sits in the top ten. This CDR3 is 17 amino acids long. CDR1 and CDR2 from the germline V gene are LNHDA and SQIVND (reference sequence). Details on this clonotype: Its antigen is undetermined. Germline is not matched at one junction end, which may reflect a read error.

CD8+CD4-CCR7+CD45RA+ cells were sorted as naive CD8 T cells. The TCR comes from a human donor in good health. Some libraries in this study had Jurkat cell RNA spiked in. Input material: naive CD8+ T cells from blood, with Jurkat cell RNA spiked in. Subset described: FACS-sorted CD8+CD4-CCR7+CD45RA+ naive T cells. J is TRBJ2-1 and V is TRBV19, with D uncertain. This CDR3 is CASSPDPPPSSNNEQFF. CDR3 DNA sequence: TGTGCCAGTAGTCCCGACCCGCCCCCGAGCTCCAACAATGAGCAGTTCTTC.